What follows describes a single TCR beta chain. Ranging in age from about 6 to 95, the donors were healthy Caucasian individuals from Russia. Every participating donor contributed 7.5 to 10 milliliters of peripheral blood through a draw. These data are taken from a study of blood T cells in healthy people across ages. It was with a sample-barcoded 5' primer and a J-beta primer mix that a second PCR of about 7 to 12 cycles was run. A minimum of 3 million CDR3-containing paired-end reads was obtained for each sample. One entry per CDR3 protein results from TCRdb running MiXCR on the 5' RACE reads. The sample consists of fewer than 2,000,000 distinct CDR3 sequences, about 39% of them appearing once. CDR1 is SGHVS, CDR2 FQNEAQ, per germline. The CDR3 covers 15 residues. J gave up 5 bases and V 5 bases, and 8 bases lay outside the gene matches.

The clonotype comes from a human donor in good health. V is TRBV7-8 and J is TRBJ1-1, with 10 bases identical to TRBD1. The sample comprised blood. The CDR3 bases are TGTGCCAGCAGCACGACAGGGGGCTTTGGGACTGAAGCTTTCTTT. Translated: CASSTTGGFGTEAFF.